A single TCR beta chain is shown here with its context. This clonotype was detected a few times. What this receptor recognizes is not known. No quality values exist for individual bases; no much larger clone is one base distant. This sample stems from a study of early T cells in non-severe SARS-CoV-2 infection (dated by TCRdb to 2020 to 2023). With respect to the entire study: Bulk RNA from unsorted whole blood was used for TCR sequencing, so alpha and beta chains could not be paired. Findings and caveats that apply to the study as a whole: Matching against VDJdb was skewed toward anti-spike CD8 responses, likely underestimated virus-specific expansions, and missed private and CD4 specificities.

Set within a cohort of healthcare workers in London, UK, this nested case-control study involved weekly PCR testing of nasopharyngeal swabs along with blood sampling. Between 23 and 31 March 2020, the week of the UK lockdown, healthcare workers were enrolled and then followed up weekly for as long as 16 weeks. Library creation used 5' RACE. The data were produced on a NextSeq 500. In the TCR library protocol, unique molecular identifiers were attached to individual cDNA molecules to correct for PCR bias and sequencing error. Both TCR alpha and beta chains were sequenced, and tight co-correlation was observed between alpha and beta sequence abundances in each sample. In the source study's methods: Decombinator V4 was used to annotate the V gene, J gene and CDR3 of the TCR sequences. Expanded TCRs were defined as changing significantly between any two time points under a Poisson model with p below 0.0001. TCR abundances were normalised to the total number of TCRs sequenced per sample and were expressed as counts per million. MAIT TCRs were defined by TRAV1-2 paired with TRAJ12, TRAJ20 or TRAJ33, and iNKT TCRs by TRAV10 paired with TRAJ18. VDJdb, accessed 1 November 2021, was searched for CMV, EBV and SARS-CoV-2 annotated TCRs, with TCRs annotated for multiple antigens excluded. The raw public reads went through TCRdb reprocessing: fastp at Q25, MiXCR clone calling, in-frame beta chains kept. CDR3 protein sequences are deduplicated, and each keeps its most common genes and DNA. The authors' filters were not applied to this entry. The sample profile shows tens of thousands of distinct CDR3 sequences; more than 12% of them were found once. The ten largest clones represent roughly 3% of the sample.

CDR3 length: 18 amino acids, cysteine to phenylalanine. Of all the DNA, just the CDR3 is kept, 54 bases in frame from base 1. For this chain, trimming is 4 bases at the V end and 8 bases at the J end, and the number of junction bases without a gene match is 13. As encoded in the germline V gene, CDR1 is MDHEN while CDR2 is SYDVKM. The chain was built from TRBV28 and TRBJ2-1; 14 middle bases align to TRBD2. This sequence originates from an adult who was a healthcare worker with PCR-confirmed SARS-CoV-2 infection or an uninfected control (not recorded which). Specimen: whole blood. The DNA reads as follows: TGTGCCAGCAGTTCAGGGACTAGCGGGAGTACAAATCCCCATGAGCAGTTCTTC. Its coded protein is CASSSGTSGSTNPHEQFF.